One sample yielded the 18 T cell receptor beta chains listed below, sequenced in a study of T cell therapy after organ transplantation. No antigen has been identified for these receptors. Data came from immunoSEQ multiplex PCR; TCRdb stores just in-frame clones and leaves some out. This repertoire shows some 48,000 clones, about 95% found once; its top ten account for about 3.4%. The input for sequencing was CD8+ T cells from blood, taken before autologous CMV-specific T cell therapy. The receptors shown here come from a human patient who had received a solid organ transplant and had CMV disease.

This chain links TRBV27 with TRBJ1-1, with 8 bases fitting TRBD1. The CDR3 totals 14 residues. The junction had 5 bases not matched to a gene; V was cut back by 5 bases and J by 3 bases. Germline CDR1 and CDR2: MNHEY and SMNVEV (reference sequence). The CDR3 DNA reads TGTGCCAGCAGTCTAACAGGGGGGTACACTGAAGCTTTCTTT. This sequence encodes CASSLTGGYTEAFF.

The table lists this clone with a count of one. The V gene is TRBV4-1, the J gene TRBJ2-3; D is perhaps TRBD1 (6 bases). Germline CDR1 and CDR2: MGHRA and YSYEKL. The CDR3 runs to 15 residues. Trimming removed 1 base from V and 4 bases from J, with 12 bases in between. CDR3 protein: CASSQGTASADTQYF. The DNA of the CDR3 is TGCGCCAGCAGCCAAGGGACAGCTTCCGCAGATACGCAGTATTTT.

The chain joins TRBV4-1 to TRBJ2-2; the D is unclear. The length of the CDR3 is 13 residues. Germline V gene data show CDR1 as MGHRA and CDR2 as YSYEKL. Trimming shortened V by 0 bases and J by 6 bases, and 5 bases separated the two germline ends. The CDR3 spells CASSQDGAGELFF. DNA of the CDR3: TGCGCCAGCAGCCAAGATGGGGCCGGGGAGCTGTTTTTT.

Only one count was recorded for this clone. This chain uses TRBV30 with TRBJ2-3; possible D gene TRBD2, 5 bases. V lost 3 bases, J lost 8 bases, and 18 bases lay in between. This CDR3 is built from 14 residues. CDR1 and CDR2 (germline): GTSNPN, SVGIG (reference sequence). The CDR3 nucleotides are TGTGCCTGGAGCGAACTAAAGTTCCGGGGTACGCAGTATTTT. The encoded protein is CAWSELKFRGTQYF. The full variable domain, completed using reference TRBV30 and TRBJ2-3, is SQTIHQWPATLVQPVGSPLSLECTVEGTSNPNLYWYRQAAGRGLQLLFYSVGIGQISSEVPQNLSASRPQDRQFILSSKKLLLSDSGFYLCAWSELKFRGTQYFGPGTRLTVL.

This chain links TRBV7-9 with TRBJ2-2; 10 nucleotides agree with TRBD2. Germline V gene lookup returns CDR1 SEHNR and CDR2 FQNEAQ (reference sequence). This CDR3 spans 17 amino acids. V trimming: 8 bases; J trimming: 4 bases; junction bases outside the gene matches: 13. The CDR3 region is CASRPKLAGGGTGELFF. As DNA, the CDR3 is TGTGCCAGCCGACCCAAGTTAGCGGGAGGAGGCACCGGGGAGCTGTTTTTT.

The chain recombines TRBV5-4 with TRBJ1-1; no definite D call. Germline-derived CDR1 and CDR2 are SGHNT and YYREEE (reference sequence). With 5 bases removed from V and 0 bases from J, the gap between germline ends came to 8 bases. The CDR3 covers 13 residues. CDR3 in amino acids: CASSFEVNTEAFF. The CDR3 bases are TGTGCCAGCAGTTTTGAGGTGAACACTGAAGCTTTCTTT. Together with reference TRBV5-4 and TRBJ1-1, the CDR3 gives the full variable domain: ETGVTQSPTHLIKTRGQQVTLRCSSQSGHNTVSWYQQALGQGPQFIFQYYREEENGRGNFPPRFSGLQFPNYSSELNVNALELDDSALYLCASSFEVNTEAFFGQGTRLTVV.

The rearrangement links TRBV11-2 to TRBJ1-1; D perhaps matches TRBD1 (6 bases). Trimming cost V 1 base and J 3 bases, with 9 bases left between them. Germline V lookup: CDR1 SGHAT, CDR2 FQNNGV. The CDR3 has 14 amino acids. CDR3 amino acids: CASSLVQGHTEAFF. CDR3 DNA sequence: TGTGCCAGCAGCTTAGTACAGGGACACACTGAAGCTTTCTTT.

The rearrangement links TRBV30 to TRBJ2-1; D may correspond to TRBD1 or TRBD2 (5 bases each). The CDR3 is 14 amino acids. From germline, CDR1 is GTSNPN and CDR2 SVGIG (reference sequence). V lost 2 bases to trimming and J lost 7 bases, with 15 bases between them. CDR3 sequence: CAWSQGGFGNEQFF. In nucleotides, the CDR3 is TGTGCCTGGAGTCAGGGCGGGTTCGGGAATGAGCAGTTCTTC.

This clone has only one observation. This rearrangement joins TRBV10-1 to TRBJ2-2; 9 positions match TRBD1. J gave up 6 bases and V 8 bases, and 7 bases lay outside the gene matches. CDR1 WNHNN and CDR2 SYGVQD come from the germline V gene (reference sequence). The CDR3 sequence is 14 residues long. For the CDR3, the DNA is TGCGCCAGCGCCGGGACAGGGACCTCCGGGGAGCTGTTTTTT. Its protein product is CASAGTGTSGELFF.

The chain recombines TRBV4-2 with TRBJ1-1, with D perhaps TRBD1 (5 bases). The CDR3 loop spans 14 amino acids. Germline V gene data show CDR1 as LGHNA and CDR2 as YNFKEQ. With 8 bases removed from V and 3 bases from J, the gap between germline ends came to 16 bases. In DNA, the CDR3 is TGTGCCAGCTCCGGGGGGATGGGGGACACTGAAGCTTTCTTT. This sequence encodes CASSGGMGDTEAFF.

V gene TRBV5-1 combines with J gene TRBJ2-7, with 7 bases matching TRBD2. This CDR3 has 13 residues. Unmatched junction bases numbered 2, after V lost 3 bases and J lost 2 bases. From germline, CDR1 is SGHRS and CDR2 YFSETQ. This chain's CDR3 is CASSYGLAYEQYF. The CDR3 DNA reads TGCGCCAGCAGCTACGGACTAGCCTACGAGCAGTACTTC.

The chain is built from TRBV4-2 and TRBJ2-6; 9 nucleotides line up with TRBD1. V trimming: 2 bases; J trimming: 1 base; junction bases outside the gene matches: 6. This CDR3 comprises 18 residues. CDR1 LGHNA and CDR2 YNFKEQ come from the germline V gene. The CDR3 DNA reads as TGTGCCAGCAGCCAATTGGGACAGGGTCGGTCTGGGGCCAACGTCCTGACTTTC. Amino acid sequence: CASSQLGQGRSGANVLTF.

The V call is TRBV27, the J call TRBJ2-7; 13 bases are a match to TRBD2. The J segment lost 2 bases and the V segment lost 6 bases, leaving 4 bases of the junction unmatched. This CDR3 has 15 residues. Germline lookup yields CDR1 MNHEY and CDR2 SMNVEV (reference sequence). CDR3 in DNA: TGTGCCAGCAGACCCGGACTAGCGGGGGCCTACGAGCAGTACTTC. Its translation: CASRPGLAGAYEQYF.

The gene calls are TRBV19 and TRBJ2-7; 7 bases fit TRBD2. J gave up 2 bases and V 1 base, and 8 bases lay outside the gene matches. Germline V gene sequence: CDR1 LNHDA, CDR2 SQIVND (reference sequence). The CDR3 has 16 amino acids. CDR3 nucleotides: TGTGCCAGTAGTATAGTCGGGGGGAAGGCCACCTACGAGCAGTACTTC. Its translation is CASSIVGGKATYEQYF. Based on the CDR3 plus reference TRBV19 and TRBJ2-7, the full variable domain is DGGITQSPKYLFRKEGQNVTLSCEQNLNHDAMYWYRQDPGQGLRLIYYSQIVNDFQKGDIAEGYSVSREKKESFPLTVTSAQKNPTAFYLCASSIVGGKATYEQYFGPGTRLTVT.

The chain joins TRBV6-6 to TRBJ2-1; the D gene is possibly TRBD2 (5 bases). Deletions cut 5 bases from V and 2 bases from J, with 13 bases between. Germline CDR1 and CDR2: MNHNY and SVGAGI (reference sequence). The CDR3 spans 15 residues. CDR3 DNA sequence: TGTGCCAGCAGTCTCTTGCTAGCCCCCTACAATGAGCAGTTCTTC. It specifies CASSLLLAPYNEQFF.

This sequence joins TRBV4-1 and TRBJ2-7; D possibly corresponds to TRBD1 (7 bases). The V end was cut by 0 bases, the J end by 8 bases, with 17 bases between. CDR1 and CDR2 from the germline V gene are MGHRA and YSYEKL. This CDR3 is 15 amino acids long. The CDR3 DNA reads TGCGCCAGCAGCCAAGATTGGAGGGGGCGCGTAAAGCAGTACTTC. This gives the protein CASSQDWRGRVKQYF.

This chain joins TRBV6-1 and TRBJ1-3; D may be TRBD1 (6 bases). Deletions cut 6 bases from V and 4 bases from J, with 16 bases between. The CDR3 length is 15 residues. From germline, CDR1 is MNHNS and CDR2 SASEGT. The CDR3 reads CASRYTGIVGNTIYF. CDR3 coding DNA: TGTGCCAGCAGGTACACAGGGATTGTCGGAAACACCATATATTTT.

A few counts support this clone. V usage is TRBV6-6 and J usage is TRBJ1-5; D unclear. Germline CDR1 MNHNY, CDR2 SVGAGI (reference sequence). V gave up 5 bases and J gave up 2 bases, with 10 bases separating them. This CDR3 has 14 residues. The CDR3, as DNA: TGTGCCAGCAGTCCGGACGTAGGCAATCAGCCCCAGCATTTT. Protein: CASSPDVGNQPQHF.